These 24 T cell receptor beta chains share one sample of origin, sequenced in a study of T cell responses to AZD1222 COVID-19 vaccine. Sequencing used immunoSEQ multiplex PCR; TCRdb keeps in-frame clones, though not all of them. The sample lists roughly 120,000 clones; about 93% were seen once. Material: peripheral blood, obtained 28 days after the second AZD1222 dose. The receptor source for this set is an adult who received the AZD1222 COVID-19 vaccine.

This rearrangement joins TRBV6-5 to TRBJ2-7; 8 positions agree with TRBD1. V dropped 0 bases and J dropped 7; count of bases not matched to a gene: 11. Germline V gene sequence: CDR1 MNHEY, CDR2 SVGAGI. The CDR3 contains 16 residues. CDR3 sequence (DNA): TGTGCCAGCAGTTACTCGAGGCAGGGGGCGCCGGGGGAGCAGTACTTC. This gives the protein CASSYSRQGAPGEQYF.

CDR3 sequence: CASSKACWRGSPLHF. DNA for the CDR3: TGTGCCAGCAGCAAAGCGTGTTGGCGCGGTTCACCCCTCCACTTT. The rearrangement links TRBV21-1 to TRBJ1-6. TRBV21-1 constitutes a pseudogene. CDR3 size: 15 residues.

This chain uses TRBV5-1 with TRBJ2-2, with D perhaps TRBD1 (7 bases). The CDR3 is 18 residues long. V lost 2 bases and J lost 0, with 17 bases in between. The germline gives CDR1 SGHRS, CDR2 YFSETQ. CDR3 bases: TGCGCCAGCAGCTTTGGGCTTCAGGGGGGTACGAACACCGGGGAGCTGTTTTTT. Protein product: CASSFGLQGGTNTGELFF.

The rearrangement joins TRBV15 to TRBJ1-4, with D unresolved. Trimming removed 1 base at V and 5 bases at J, with 11 bases between. This CDR3 comprises 15 residues. Germline V gene sequence: CDR1 LNHNV, CDR2 YYDKDF (reference sequence). The CDR3 here is CATSRVSGPNEKLFF. The CDR3 coding sequence is TGTGCCACCAGCAGAGTTTCAGGTCCCAATGAAAAACTGTTTTTT.

This chain links TRBV4-1 with TRBJ2-1; D remains ambiguous. Trimming took 2 bases from V and 7 from J, leaving 15 bases between them. CDR3 size: 15 residues. Germline V CDR1 and CDR2: MGHRA, YSYEKL. The CDR3 reads CASSQPDLLWNEQFF. CDR3 DNA sequence: TGCGCCAGCAGCCAACCAGACCTTCTATGGAATGAGCAGTTCTTC.

The chain couples TRBV14 to TRBJ2-2, with D uncertain. V dropped 4 bases and J dropped 6 bases, with 15 bases sitting between them. There are 15 residues in the CDR3. CDR1 is SGHDN, CDR2 FVKESK, per germline. CDR3 loop: CASSPNSFHPGELFF. The CDR3 nucleotides are TGTGCCAGCAGCCCTAACTCTTTTCACCCCGGGGAGCTGTTTTTT.

Comment on this clone: Other DNA sequences of this sample code for an identical CDR3. In nucleotides, the CDR3 is TGTGCCAGCAGCTTGTCCCGGGACACTGAAGCTTTCTTT. It codes for CASSLSRDTEAFF. The chain recombines TRBV7-2 with TRBJ1-1, with D unclear. Germline values: CDR1 SGHTA, CDR2 FQGNSA. V was cut by 3 bases and J by 3 bases, with 8 bases left in between. The CDR3 is 13 residues long.

The chain is built from TRBV6-5 and TRBJ1-5, with D perhaps matching TRBD1 (6 bases). The CDR3 is 13 amino acids. CDR1 and CDR2 from the germline V gene are MNHEY and SVGAGI. V was shortened by 8 bases and J by 6 bases, with 14 bases between the two germline ends. This CDR3 is CASFRGGGQPQHF. Here the CDR3 DNA reads TGTGCCAGCTTCCGGGGGGGCGGTCAGCCCCAGCATTTT.

The chain uses TRBV6-5 and TRBJ1-2; D remains unclear. V lost 8 bases and J 8 bases, leaving 15 bases between the germline ends. Germline V CDR1 and CDR2: MNHEY, SVGAGI. The CDR3 has 12 residues. The CDR3 protein is CASFRTREGYTF. For the CDR3, the DNA is TGTGCCAGCTTCAGGACCCGCGAGGGCTACACCTTC.

The chain joins TRBV19 to TRBJ2-1; D uncertain. Deletions cut 6 bases from V and 0 bases from J, with 18 bases between. Per the germline V gene, CDR1 is LNHDA and CDR2 is SQIVND (reference sequence). There are 17 residues in the CDR3. The CDR3 is CASSNVGSPSSYNEQFF. CDR3 DNA sequence: TGTGCCAGTAGCAATGTAGGTTCCCCGAGCTCCTACAATGAGCAGTTCTTC.

The chain joins TRBV7-2 to TRBJ1-2; D might be TRBD1 (5 bases). The CDR3 contains 17 residues. The V and J ends lost 7 bases and 3 bases respectively, with 24 bases between them. Germline V lookup: CDR1 SGHTA, CDR2 FQGNSA. The CDR3 spells CASTQVGDIGAHYGYTF. The CDR3 nucleotides are TGTGCCAGCACCCAGGTGGGGGATATTGGGGCTCACTATGGCTACACCTTC.

The rearrangement uses TRBV9 and TRBJ2-2, with 9 positions matching TRBD2. V was clipped by 2 bases and J by 5 bases; unmatched bases: 13. The CDR3 length is 18 residues. CDR1 is SGDLS and CDR2 is YYNGEE in the germline V gene. Here the CDR3 reads CASSVGLAGDLQTGELFF. CDR3 DNA: TGTGCCAGCAGCGTGGGACTAGCCGGAGATCTTCAGACCGGGGAGCTGTTTTTT.

This chain uses TRBV19 with TRBJ2-1; TRBD1 agrees at 8 bases. Looked up from germline, CDR1 is LNHDA and CDR2 is SQIVND (reference sequence). CDR3 length: 16 amino acids. The V gene end was trimmed by 3 bases and the J gene end by 8 bases; junction bases not matched to a gene: 12. The CDR3: CASSIYSQGAGDEQFF. CDR3 DNA sequence: TGTGCCAGTAGTATCTATAGCCAGGGGGCGGGCGATGAGCAGTTCTTC. The whole variable domain, remainder taken from reference TRBV19 and TRBJ2-1, is DGGITQSPKYLFRKEGQNVTLSCEQNLNHDAMYWYRQDPGQGLRLIYYSQIVNDFQKGDIAEGYSVSREKKESFPLTVTSAQKNPTAFYLCASSIYSQGAGDEQFFGPGTRLTVL.

This chain connects TRBV5-8 to TRBJ2-7; perhaps TRBD2 as D (6 bases). The CDR3 has 13 amino acids. V shed 2 bases and J shed 7 bases, with 13 bases lying between them. In germline, CDR1 is SGHTS, CDR2 YDEGEE. CDR3 sequence: CASSFGIAGEQYF. Written as DNA, the CDR3 is TGTGCCAGCAGCTTCGGGATTGCGGGAGAGCAGTACTTC.

The chain couples TRBV19 to TRBJ1-5; 7 bases line up with TRBD1. The CDR3 runs 15 residues. From germline, CDR1 is LNHDA and CDR2 SQIVND (reference sequence). J gave up 2 bases and V 6 bases, and 7 bases lay outside the gene matches. CDR3 in amino acids: CASRPRQGGNQPQHF. CDR3 DNA sequence: TGTGCCAGTAGACCACGACAGGGCGGCAATCAGCCCCAGCATTTT.

V is TRBV6-5 and J is TRBJ2-3; either TRBD1 or TRBD2 may supply D (6 bases each). The germline V gene encodes CDR1 MNHEY and CDR2 SVGAGI. The CDR3 has 14 amino acids. The V end lost 8 bases, the J end lost 8 bases, and 20 bases lay between the germline ends. CDR3 residues: CASRLEGEVGTQYF. CDR3 nucleotide sequence: TGTGCCAGCCGCCTGGAGGGGGAGGTGGGTACGCAGTATTTT.

The gene calls are TRBV7-2 and TRBJ1-4, with unresolved D. Germline V gene data show CDR1 as SGHTA and CDR2 as FQGNSA. V was clipped by 3 bases and J by 0 bases, with 5 bases between them. This CDR3 region has 14 residues. The CDR3 region has the DNA TGTGCCAGCAGCTTGCATGCAACTAATGAAAAACTGTTTTTT. Its protein is CASSLHATNEKLFF.

The V and J genes are TRBV10-3 and TRBJ1-5, with D possibly TRBD1 on 6 matching bases. V lost 2 bases and J 3 bases, leaving 14 bases between the germline ends. This CDR3 region has 16 residues. Germline CDR1 reads ENHRY; CDR2 reads SYGVKD. CDR3 sequence: CAISERAGDNNQPQHF. The CDR3 nucleotides read TGTGCCATCAGTGAGCGGGCGGGGGACAACAATCAGCCCCAGCATTTT.

This rearrangement joins TRBV15 to TRBJ1-2, with D hard to call. Trimming shortened V by 4 bases and J by 6 bases, and 12 bases separated the two germline ends. The germline CDR1 and CDR2 sequences are LNHNV and YYDKDF (reference sequence). CDR3 length: 13 residues. The CDR3 sequence is CATSIIGGDGYTF. In DNA, the CDR3 is TGTGCCACCAGCATCATCGGTGGCGATGGCTACACCTTC.

The rearrangement links TRBV6-2 or TRBV6-3 to TRBJ1-5; D is uncertain. The CDR3 runs to 16 residues. Trimming removed 4 bases at V and 2 bases at J, with 15 bases between. Germline V gene sequence: CDR1 MNHEY, CDR2 SVGEGT. The CDR3 DNA follows: TGTGCCAGCAGTTTCCCCTTTGGCATTCGCAATCAGCCCCAGCATTTT. Protein product: CASSFPFGIRNQPQHF.

V gene TRBV18 combines with J gene TRBJ1-5; 12 bases line up with TRBD1. This CDR3 is built from 15 residues. V lost 3 bases and J lost 6; bases outside the gene matches: 3. Germline lookup yields CDR1 KGHSH and CDR2 LQKENI. The CDR3 DNA follows: TGTGCCAGCTCACCCGGGACAGGGGGCGTTCAGCCCCAGCATTTT. Its protein is CASSPGTGGVQPQHF.

The CDR3: CASSPGRSDGYTF. In DNA, the CDR3 is TGTGCCAGCAGCCCAGGGCGTTCCGATGGCTACACCTTC. This chain links TRBV5-4 with TRBJ1-2, with D perhaps matching TRBD1 (5 bases). V lost 4 bases to trimming and J lost 6 bases, with 13 bases between them. Germline-derived CDR1 and CDR2 are SGHNT and YYREEE (reference sequence). The CDR3 runs 13 residues.

The chain is built from TRBV3-1 (or the pseudogene TRBV3-2) and TRBJ1-2; D remains unclear. CDR3 length: 14 residues. The germline V gene encodes CDR1 LGHDT and CDR2 YNNKEL (reference sequence). V dropped 6 bases and J dropped 0 bases, with 11 bases sitting between them. The CDR3 sequence is CASSPSGANYGYTF. Written as DNA, the CDR3 is TGTGCCAGCAGTCCCTCGGGAGCTAACTATGGCTACACCTTC.

This sequence joins TRBV11-2 and TRBJ1-4; TRBD1 matches at 9 bases. J was trimmed by 8 bases and V by 6 bases; bases with no gene match: 10. Germline CDR1 and CDR2: SGHAT and FQNNGV. The CDR3 length is 15 residues. Written as DNA, the CDR3 is TGTGCCAGCAGTCGGGACAGGGTCGGTTGGGAAAAACTGTTTTTT. Translating it yields CASSRDRVGWEKLFF.